These 28 T cell receptor beta chains originate from one sample sequenced in a study of human T cells and chemical hapten exposure. TCRdb analysed the 5' RACE reads with MiXCR anew, one entry per CDR3 protein. The sample carries roughly 110,000 distinct CDR3 sequences, 15% to 20% recorded once. Extraction yielded total RNA from whole blood (unfractionated). These receptors originate from a human donor in good health.

In DNA form, the CDR3 reads TGTGCCAGCAGCTCATGGGGACCGATCCTGAACACTGAAGCTTTCTTT. This codes for CASSSWGPILNTEAFF. The V and J genes are TRBV21-1 and TRBJ1-1; TRBD1, the table's D call, was not compared with the DNA. TRBV21-1 corresponds to a pseudogene. CDR3 size: 16 residues.

The gene calls are TRBV7-9 and TRBJ2-7, with D hard to call. CDR3 length: 14 residues. Germline CDR1 reads SEHNR; CDR2 reads FQNEAQ (reference sequence). V dropped 1 base and J dropped 1 base, with 8 bases sitting between them. The CDR3 reads CASSLVGHSYEQYF. In nucleotides, the CDR3 is TGTGCCAGCAGCTTAGTTGGTCATTCCTACGAGCAGTACTTC.

This clonotype was picked up a small number of times. V and J are TRBV13 and TRBJ1-1; tentative D call: TRBD1 (6 bases). Germline-derived CDR1 and CDR2 are PRHDT and FYEKMQ (reference sequence). The CDR3 extends over 15 amino acids. V was pared by 5 bases and J by 8 bases, with 21 bases between. This CDR3 reads CASSPQGRGGFEAFF. Written as DNA, the CDR3 is TGTGCCAGCAGCCCCCAGGGAAGGGGGGGGTTCGAAGCTTTCTTT.

Only a few counts were recorded for this clonotype. The chain joins TRBV12-3 or TRBV12-4 to TRBJ1-1; maybe TRBD1 (5 bases). The CDR3 has 14 amino acids. V was pared by 5 bases and J by 4 bases, with 14 bases between. CDR3 in DNA: TGTGCCAGCAGTCCCCTGGGACTGAGCACTGAAGCTTTCTTT. It codes for CASSPLGLSTEAFF.

This clonotype was detected ten times or more. V and J are TRBV20-1 and TRBJ2-2, with D maybe TRBD2 (5 bases). Looked up from germline, CDR1 is DFQATT and CDR2 is SNEGSKA (reference sequence). V was clipped by 5 bases and J by 6 bases, with 10 bases between them. The CDR3 totals 12 residues. CDR3 sequence: CSARRGPGELFF. The CDR3 coding sequence is TGCAGTGCTCGTCGGGGTCCCGGGGAGCTGTTTTTT.

This chain joins TRBV5-1 and TRBJ2-7; possibly TRBD2 for D (6 bases). The CDR3 extends over 15 amino acids. Germline V gene data show CDR1 as SGHRS and CDR2 as YFSETQ. V dropped 4 bases and J dropped 3 bases, with 17 bases sitting between them. The chain's CDR3 is CASSPDTGGIYEQYF. The CDR3 DNA follows: TGCGCCAGCAGCCCTGACACCGGCGGGATCTACGAGCAGTACTTC.

This clonotype was seen more than once but under ten times. The chain employs TRBV11-3 and TRBJ2-1, with D possibly TRBD2 on 6 matching bases. This CDR3 comprises 14 residues. The germline V gene has CDR1 SGHNT and CDR2 YENEEA. V was shortened by 3 bases and J by 4 bases, with 10 bases between the two germline ends. CDR3 DNA: TGTGCCAGCAGCTTGGGACTGGAATACAATGAGCAGTTCTTC. It codes for CASSLGLEYNEQFF.

The rearrangement links TRBV29-1 to TRBJ2-3; 8 bases align to TRBD2. Per germline, CDR1 SQVTM and CDR2 ANQGSEA. V trimming: 7 bases; J trimming: 3 bases; junction bases outside the gene matches: 39. The CDR3 extends over 24 amino acids. The CDR3 protein is CSGWGPWTTPGLADSIGGTDTQYF. In DNA form, the CDR3 reads TGCAGCGGGTGGGGACCCTGGACTACGCCTGGACTAGCAGACTCCATAGGGGGAACAGATACGCAGTATTTT.

This clonotype was recorded a few times. J is TRBJ2-3 and V is TRBV7-6; D is uncertain. The CDR3 loop spans 15 amino acids. The germline gives CDR1 SGHVS, CDR2 FNYEAQ. Trimming took 4 bases from V and 1 from J, leaving 12 bases between them. The DNA of the CDR3 is TGTGCCAGCAGCTCAGCAGCCCATGGCACAGATACGCAGTATTTT. It is translated as CASSSAAHGTDTQYF. The full variable domain, its missing parts supplied by reference TRBV7-6 and TRBJ2-3, is GAGVSQSPRYKVTKRGQDVALRCDPISGHVSLYWYRQALGQGPEFLTYFNYEAQQDKSGLPNDRFSAERPEGSISTLTIQRTEQRDSAMYRCASSSAAHGTDTQYFGPGTRLTVL.

The chain is built from TRBV27 and TRBJ1-2, with TRBD1 as a possible D gene (5 bases). The length of the CDR3 is 12 residues. Germline V gene sequence: CDR1 MNHEY, CDR2 SMNVEV (reference sequence). V lost 6 bases and J 4 bases, leaving 9 bases between the germline ends. The CDR3 DNA reads as TGTGCCAGCAGGACCGGGGGCTATGGCTACACCTTC. This gives the protein CASRTGGYGYTF.

This clonotype has just a few counts. The chain recombines TRBV27 with TRBJ2-7; 10 bases are shared with TRBD2. Germline V CDR1 and CDR2: MNHEY, SMNVEV (reference sequence). Trimming took 3 bases from V and 0 from J; bases not matched to a gene: 8. The CDR3 totals 17 residues. CDR3 amino acids: CASSLLGSSGSSYEQYF. The CDR3 region has the DNA TGTGCCAGCAGTTTGTTGGGGTCTAGCGGGAGCTCCTACGAGCAGTACTTC.

The rearrangement uses TRBV19 and TRBJ2-2; TRBD2 matches 16 bases. Losses at the gene ends were 3 bases for V and 1 base for J; bases not matched to a gene: 8. Germline lookup yields CDR1 LNHDA and CDR2 SQIVND (reference sequence). The CDR3 runs to 20 residues. The CDR3 coding sequence is TGTGCCAGTAGTATTCTGGGGACTAGCGGGAGGGTAGGGAACACCGGGGAGCTGTTTTTT. It is translated as CASSILGTSGRVGNTGELFF.

This chain uses TRBV12-3 or TRBV12-4 with TRBJ2-3, with TRBD2 matching over 9 bases. The CDR3 has 16 residues. Trimming removed 2 bases from V and 1 base from J; junction bases left unmatched: 4. This CDR3 reads CASSLLTSGRTDTQYF. CDR3 coding DNA: TGTGCCAGCAGTTTATTAACTAGCGGGCGCACAGATACGCAGTATTTT.

The V and J genes are TRBV12-3 or TRBV12-4 and TRBJ2-3, with TRBD2 identical over 12 bases. Trimming took 6 bases from V and 6 from J; bases not matched to a gene: 4. The CDR3 has 14 amino acids. CDR3 sequence reads: CASRLAGGEDTQYF. The CDR3 nucleotides read TGTGCCAGCAGACTAGCGGGAGGAGAGGATACGCAGTATTTT.

V and J are TRBV6-5 and TRBJ1-2; a possible D gene is TRBD1 (5 bases). The V end was cut by 0 bases, the J end by 8 bases, with 16 bases between. Germline CDR1 reads MNHEY; CDR2 reads SVGAGI. The CDR3 runs to 15 residues. CDR3 nucleotide sequence: TGTGCCAGCAGTTACTCGTATGAGGGGATTGGCGGCTACACCTTC. It yields the protein CASSYSYEGIGGYTF.

This clonotype was observed a handful of times. V gene TRBV9 combines with J gene TRBJ2-2, with 9 bases matching TRBD2. CDR1 is SGDLS and CDR2 is YYNGEE in the germline V gene. Trimming removed 7 bases from V and 8 bases from J; junction bases left unmatched: 12. The length of the CDR3 is 15 residues. The CDR3: CASSAGGPWFGELFF. The CDR3 region has the DNA TGTGCCAGCTCTGCGGGAGGGCCTTGGTTTGGGGAGCTGTTTTTT.

The chain links TRBV7-8 to TRBJ2-1; D unclear. This CDR3 has 14 amino acids. V was cut by 5 bases and J by 3 bases, with 11 bases left in between. CDR1 is SGHVS and CDR2 is FQNEAQ in the germline V gene. Written as DNA, the CDR3 is TGTGCCAGCAGCCCCTCAACGGTCTACAATGAGCAGTTCTTC. Protein: CASSPSTVYNEQFF.

This clonotype has a handful of counts. This rearrangement joins TRBV7-2 to TRBJ2-7; D gene unclear. The CDR3 contains 15 residues. Germline CDR1 SGHTA, CDR2 FQGNSA. The germline V and J ends were trimmed by 7 bases and 2 bases, with 18 bases remaining between them. In DNA, the CDR3 is TGTGCCAGCACCCTGGCGCCTGGCCCCGCCTACGAGCAGTACTTC. Residues: CASTLAPGPAYEQYF.

This clonotype was counted only a few times. The chain combines TRBV19 with TRBJ2-7, with 9 bases aligning to TRBD2. This CDR3 comprises 16 residues. The germline V gene has CDR1 LNHDA and CDR2 SQIVND (reference sequence). Trimming cost V 4 bases and J 2 bases; bases outside gene matches: 9. In DNA, the CDR3 is TGTGCCAGTAGTAACGAATTAGCGGGAGTTCCCTACGAGCAGTACTTC. This codes for CASSNELAGVPYEQYF.

In DNA, the CDR3 is TGTGCCAGCAGCCCGGGGGGGGTCAAAAACATTCAGTACTTC. Amino acid sequence: CASSPGGVKNIQYF. The gene calls are TRBV28 and TRBJ2-4; 8 bases align to TRBD2. After removal of 6 bases from V and 3 bases from J, the junction contained 4 bases not matched to a gene. The CDR3 runs 14 residues. CDR1 is MDHEN, CDR2 SYDVKM, per germline.

The CDR3 region is CASISAVSSYEQYF. DNA for the CDR3: TGTGCCAGCATCTCGGCGGTAAGCTCCTACGAGCAGTACTTC. This sequence joins TRBV28 and TRBJ2-7; D is uncertain. CDR1 and CDR2 (germline): MDHEN, SYDVKM. The CDR3 is made up of 14 amino acids. The ends were cut back, 7 bases at V and 0 bases at J, with 13 bases in the middle.

The chain recombines TRBV20-1 with TRBJ2-2, with D possibly matching TRBD2 (5 bases). CDR3 length: 12 amino acids. V lost 6 bases to trimming and J lost 6 bases, with 11 bases between them. CDR1 is DFQATT, CDR2 SNEGSKA, per germline (reference sequence). The CDR3 sequence: CSARGGPGELFF. DNA for the CDR3: TGCAGTGCCCGAGGCGGGCCCGGGGAGCTGTTTTTT.

The chain is built from TRBV20-1 and TRBJ2-5; 7 bases match TRBD2. The CDR3 has 12 residues. The germline CDR1 and CDR2 sequences are DFQATT and SNEGSKA (reference sequence). CDR3 bases: TGCAGATGGGGGGGAGCCCAAGAGACCCAGTACTTC. Its protein product is CRWGGAQETQYF.

There are a few counts of this clonotype. V is TRBV5-4 and J is TRBJ2-7; D may match TRBD1 or TRBD2 (5 bases each). Germline assignment: CDR1 SGHNT and CDR2 YYREEE (reference sequence). The V end was cut by 4 bases, the J end by 3 bases, with 11 bases between. This CDR3 has 13 amino acids. CDR3 amino acids: CASSGGSYYEQYF. In DNA form, the CDR3 reads TGTGCCAGCAGCGGGGGATCGTACTACGAGCAGTACTTC.

This clonotype showed up just once. The chain uses TRBV20-1 and TRBJ2-4; 7 nucleotides match TRBD1. The germline CDR1 and CDR2 sequences are DFQATT and SNEGSKA (reference sequence). This CDR3 has 16 residues. V was clipped by 0 bases and J by 0 bases; unmatched bases: 5. DNA for the CDR3: TGCAGTGCTAGAGATCCGGGACAGCTAGCCAAAAACATTCAGTACTTC. It specifies CSARDPGQLAKNIQYF.

This clonotype was seen only a few times. The genes are TRBV28 and TRBJ2-7; weak D call: TRBD1 (6 bases). This CDR3 is 11 amino acids long. Trimming took 2 bases from V and 11 from J, leaving 10 bases between them. Germline CDR1 reads MDHEN; CDR2 reads SYDVKM. CDR3 region: CASSLNRAKYF. The CDR3 coding sequence is TGTGCCAGCAGTTTAAACAGGGCCAAGTACTTC.

This clonotype came up a few times. This rearrangement joins TRBV20-1 to TRBJ1-1; possible D gene TRBD1, 6 bases. The V gene lost 2 bases and the J gene lost 3 bases, with 16 bases spanning the gap. Germline V gives CDR1 DFQATT, CDR2 SNEGSKA (reference sequence). The CDR3 is 15 amino acids. The CDR3 coding sequence is TGCAGTGCTAGACACTTCAGGGGCTTAGACACTGAAGCTTTCTTT. This encodes CSARHFRGLDTEAFF.

This rearrangement joins TRBV10-3 to TRBJ1-4; no firm D call. The CDR3 has 13 amino acids. Trimming took off 7 bases at V and 4 bases at J, with 10 bases between the two ends. Germline CDR1 ENHRY, CDR2 SYGVKD. This CDR3 reads CAITPGINEKLFF. DNA for the CDR3: TGTGCCATCACTCCGGGTATTAATGAAAAACTGTTTTTT.